Shown below are 18 T cell receptor beta chains from a single sample sequenced in a study of shared clonotypes between healthy human individuals. Naive CD8 populations comprised CD45RO-negative cells positively selected for CCR7, excluding terminally differentiated effector memory CD45RA+ cells. Method: immunoSEQ multiplex PCR; TCRdb's copy keeps in-frame clones and lacks some. The sample contains more than 600,000 clones, around 90% of which appear only once. The sample comprised naive CD8+ T cells sorted from blood. These receptors were collected from a man aged 25 to 40 in good health.

This chain uses TRBV7-6 with TRBJ2-7, with TRBD1 matching 10 bases. The CDR3 length is 14 residues. The ends lost 5 bases at V and 3 bases at J; junction bases unmatched: 4. Germline V lookup: CDR1 SGHVS, CDR2 FNYEAQ. The CDR3 spells CASSQGTGVYEQYF. The CDR3 coding sequence is TGTGCCAGCAGCCAAGGGACAGGGGTCTACGAGCAGTACTTC. Together with reference TRBV7-6 and TRBJ2-7, the CDR3 gives the full variable domain: GAGVSQSPRYKVTKRGQDVALRCDPISGHVSLYWYRQALGQGPEFLTYFNYEAQQDKSGLPNDRFSAERPEGSISTLTIQRTEQRDSAMYRCASSQGTGVYEQYFGPGTRLTVT.

Worth noting for this clone: Other DNA sequences in the sample encode the same CDR3. The chain couples TRBV6-1 to TRBJ1-2; D gene ambiguous. The CDR3 has 11 amino acids. Germline V gene sequence: CDR1 MNHNS, CDR2 SASEGT. The V end was cut by 0 bases, the J end by 7 bases, with 3 bases between. CDR3 in amino acids: CASSEAGGYTF. The CDR3 bases are TGTGCCAGCAGTGAAGCTGGTGGCTACACCTTC.

Here the CDR3 DNA reads TGTGCCAGCAGCACCCCCGTAGCGGGAGCGACAAGCACAGATACGCAGTATTTT. Translating it yields CASSTPVAGATSTDTQYF. The V call is TRBV7-9, the J call TRBJ2-3; TRBD2 aligns across 9 bases. Trimming took 5 bases from V and 0 from J; bases not matched to a gene: 12. The CDR3 is 18 amino acids. The germline V gene has CDR1 SEHNR and CDR2 FQNEAQ (reference sequence). The full variable domain, rest sourced from reference TRBV7-9 and TRBJ2-3, is DTGVSQNPRHKITKRGQNVTFRCDPISEHNRLYWYRQTLGQGPEFLTYFQNEAQLEKSRLLSDRFSAERPKGSFSTLEIQRTEQGDSAMYLCASSTPVAGATSTDTQYFGPGTRLTVL.

The chain recombines TRBV30 with TRBJ1-1; 10 bases align to TRBD1. The CDR3 contains 9 residues. Losses at the gene ends were 8 bases for V and 11 bases for J; bases not matched to a gene: 2. Germline lookup yields CDR1 GTSNPN and CDR2 SVGIG (reference sequence). CDR3 DNA sequence: TGTGCCGGGGACAGGGGTGCTTTCTTT. Translating it yields CAGDRGAFF.

The rearrangement uses TRBV28 and TRBJ2-1; 8 nucleotides line up with TRBD2. This CDR3 has 17 amino acids. Per germline, CDR1 MDHEN and CDR2 SYDVKM. V dropped 3 bases and J dropped 5; count of bases not matched to a gene: 12. As DNA, the CDR3 is TGTGCCAGCAGTTTTTTAGCGGCTAGCGGGTATGACAATGAGCAGTTCTTC. It codes for CASSFLAASGYDNEQFF.

J is TRBJ1-1 and V is TRBV27; D might be TRBD1 (5 bases). The CDR3 has 15 residues. V lost 8 bases, J lost 0 bases, and 16 bases lay in between. Germline CDR1 is MNHEY and CDR2 is SMNVEV (reference sequence). The CDR3 nucleotides are TGTGCCAGCCATCCCCTCGGGGGAATGAACACTGAAGCTTTCTTT. Its translation: CASHPLGGMNTEAFF.

This clone appeared once. The CDR3 reads CASSYPGLAGLGTDTQYF. CDR3 sequence (DNA): TGTGCCAGCAGCTACCCGGGACTAGCGGGATTGGGGACAGATACGCAGTATTTT. The V call is TRBV5-6, the J call TRBJ2-3; 13 bases are a match to TRBD2. Germline loops: CDR1 SGHDT, CDR2 YYEEEE. Losses at the gene ends were 3 bases for V and 3 bases for J; bases not matched to a gene: 10. There are 18 residues in the CDR3.

This chain connects TRBV7-2 to TRBJ1-1; D not certain. The CDR3 runs to 16 residues. Trimming cost V 1 base and J 0 bases, with 12 bases left between them. CDR1 is SGHTA and CDR2 is FQGNSA in the germline V gene. The DNA of the CDR3 is TGTGCCAGCAGCTTAGGATCAGCCTTGATGAACACTGAAGCTTTCTTT. This sequence encodes CASSLGSALMNTEAFF.

The chain employs TRBV7-8 and TRBJ2-7; TRBD2 matches 13 bases. The J segment lost 6 bases and the V segment lost 4 bases, leaving 6 bases of the junction unmatched. Germline assignment: CDR1 SGHVS and CDR2 FQNEAQ. The CDR3 runs to 15 residues. The CDR3 region is CASSSRTSGRREQYF. DNA for the CDR3: TGTGCCAGCAGCTCCAGGACTAGCGGGAGACGCGAGCAGTACTTC.

The chain carries TRBV27 and TRBJ2-1; perhaps TRBD1 as D (5 bases). Germline values: CDR1 MNHEY, CDR2 SMNVEV (reference sequence). Trimming stripped 5 bases from V and 4 bases from J, with 12 bases between. This CDR3 region has 14 residues. The CDR3 DNA reads as TGTGCCAGCAGTGCAGGGTCTTTTTACAATGAGCAGTTCTTC. It is translated as CASSAGSFYNEQFF.

This clone showed up just once. The sample holds other DNA sequences that translate to the same CDR3. The V and J genes are TRBV7-9 and TRBJ2-7; D may be TRBD2 (5 bases). Per the germline V gene, CDR1 is SEHNR and CDR2 is FQNEAQ (reference sequence). The V end was cut by 5 bases, the J end by 1 base, with 9 bases between. The length of the CDR3 is 13 residues. Here the CDR3 DNA reads TGTGCCAGCAGCCGGACTCAATCCTACGAGCAGTACTTC. Translated: CASSRTQSYEQYF.

The chain couples TRBV11-2 to TRBJ1-4, with D uncertain. Germline V lookup: CDR1 SGHAT, CDR2 FQNNGV. Trimming shortened V by 2 bases and J by 0 bases, and 10 bases separated the two germline ends. The CDR3 totals 16 residues. The CDR3 here is CASSLRFGATNEKLFF. The CDR3 DNA follows: TGTGCCAGCAGCTTACGGTTTGGGGCAACTAATGAAAAACTGTTTTTT.

V is TRBV10-3 and J is TRBJ2-2; 10 nucleotides line up with TRBD1. The germline CDR1 and CDR2 sequences are ENHRY and SYGVKD. The junction had 4 bases not matched to a gene; V was cut back by 10 bases and J by 5 bases. The CDR3 is made up of 13 amino acids. The chain's CDR3 is CATWTGGTGELFF. Written as DNA, the CDR3 is TGTGCCACCTGGACAGGGGGAACCGGGGAGCTGTTTTTT.

The chain is built from TRBV7-2 and TRBJ2-7, with a possible D match to TRBD2 (6 bases). The V gene's germline CDR1 is SGHTA and CDR2 FQGNSA. V lost 5 bases, J lost 6 bases, and 11 bases lay in between. The CDR3 has 12 amino acids. The CDR3 DNA sequence: TGTGCCAGCAGCAAACTAGCAGTCGAGCAGTACTTC. It codes for CASSKLAVEQYF.

This rearrangement joins TRBV27 to TRBJ1-5; D possibly corresponds to TRBD1 (6 bases). The CDR3 totals 13 residues. Per germline, CDR1 MNHEY and CDR2 SMNVEV (reference sequence). V dropped 6 bases and J dropped 3 bases, with 9 bases sitting between them. CDR3 in DNA: TGTGCCAGCAGCAGGGGAAACAATCAGCCCCAGCATTTT. Translation gives CASSRGNNQPQHF.

The chain has TRBV9 and TRBJ2-3, with 10 bases identical to TRBD1. The CDR3 runs 16 residues. Trimming took 2 bases from V and 6 from J; bases not matched to a gene: 9. Germline assignment: CDR1 SGDLS and CDR2 YYNGEE. The CDR3 spells CASSVIGTGVMDTQYF. The DNA for the CDR3 is TGTGCCAGCAGCGTCATCGGGACAGGGGTGATGGATACGCAGTATTTT. Variable domain in full (rest from reference TRBV9 and TRBJ2-3): DSGVTQTPKHLITATGQRVTLRCSPRSGDLSVYWYQQSLDQGLQFLIQYYNGEERAKGNILERFSAQQFPDLHSELNLSSLELGDSALYFCASSVIGTGVMDTQYFGPGTRLTVL.

On this clone itself: The sample carries other DNA sequences with the same CDR3. This chain uses TRBV27 with TRBJ2-1; unclear D gene. This CDR3 is built from 13 residues. Germline CDR1 is MNHEY and CDR2 is SMNVEV (reference sequence). Trimming removed 0 bases from V and 7 bases from J, with 7 bases in between. CDR3 sequence reads: CASSLSARNEQFF. In DNA form, the CDR3 reads TGTGCCAGCAGTTTATCGGCTAGAAATGAGCAGTTCTTC.

The J gene is TRBJ1-4, the V gene TRBV10-2; D is undetermined. Trimming stripped 6 bases from V and 2 bases from J, with 10 bases between. Germline V gene lookup returns CDR1 WSHSY and CDR2 SAAADI. The CDR3 has 14 amino acids. The CDR3 coding sequence is TGCGCCAGCAGCCCACGAAGCACTAATGAAAAACTGTTTTTT. Residues: CASSPRSTNEKLFF.